The rows below give T cell receptor beta chains drawn from one sample of a study of cytomegalovirus exposure and HLA in healthy donors. Assay: immunoSEQ multiplex PCR; the TCRdb copy retains only in-frame clones and omits some. The data hold 84,000 or so clones, with less than 75% observed a single time. The specimen sequenced was PBMCs. These receptors were obtained from a young woman in good health and CMV-seropositive. The CDR3 runs from the conserved cysteine through the conserved F or W. Some rows have no size entry. The others give once, few or many, or a class for an expanded clone.

TRBV2	TRBJ2-5	NA	CASSAQTSSETQYF
TRBV2	TRBJ2-3	few	CASSDLAFQYF
TRBV6-5	TRBJ1-5	NA	CASSPSGSNQPQHF
TRBV28	TRBJ2-7	NA	CASPDSPSYEQYF
TRBV4-1	TRBJ1-1	few	CASRRLTGNTEAFF
TRBV5-1	TRBJ2-3	NA	CASSPSGDTDTQYF
TRBV6-1	TRBJ1-1	NA	CASSESRPNTEAFF
TRBV6-5	TRBJ1-5	NA	CASRTGSSNQPQHF
TRBV29-1	TRBJ1-3	NA	CSGGDRVGNTIYF
TRBV6-4	TRBJ1-2	once	CASSDSGTGGYTF
TRBV6-1	TRBJ1-2	NA	CASSEYTGPPDGYTF
TRBV4-1	TRBJ1-2	NA	CASSQEWGLSYGYTF
TRBV7-9	TRBJ2-3	NA	CASSPRQGRGTDTQYF
TRBV7-9	TRBJ2-3	NA	CASSPYLGAGDTQYF
TRBV18	TRBJ1-6	NA	CASSPPNGGNSPLHF
TRBV7-9	TRBJ1-1	few	CASSFLGQTGAFF
TRBV19	TRBJ1-5	NA	CASRAGGGLDNQPQHF
TRBV19	TRBJ2-3	NA	CASSMGQQDTQYF
TRBV10-3	TRBJ2-1	NA	CAISGVEGNEQFF
TRBV7-9	TRBJ1-1	NA	CSSTFDAAGGRTEAFF
TRBV7-6	TRBJ1-5	NA	CASSLAAAGGNQPQHF
TRBV11-3	TRBJ2-1	NA	CASSFNRENNEQFF
TRBV11-3	TRBJ1-5	NA	CASSLSEGLQGSQPQHF
TRBV9	TRBJ1-3	NA	CASSAQGRGYSGNTIYF
TRBV7-9	TRBJ1-3	NA	CASSRQSSGNTIYF
TRBV5-4	TRBJ2-7	NA	CASSLEGGRCEQYF
TRBV18	TRBJ2-3	once	CASSPPGTASTDTQYF
TRBV18	TRBJ1-1	NA	CASSRTGVNTEAFF
TRBV7-3	TRBJ1-2	few	CASSLGTGRGYTF
TRBV6-1	TRBJ1-2	NA	CASSFDRSNYGYTF
TRBV27	TRBJ1-5	NA	CASSSRGSDQPQHF
TRBV5-1	TRBJ2-3	NA	CASSFGVPSTDTQYF
TRBV5-1	TRBJ2-5	NA	CASSLSLAGRGETQYF
TRBV5-1	TRBJ2-7	NA	CASSYRGADYEQYF
TRBV30	TRBJ1-6	few	CAWSVSRTGDSPLHF
TRBV2	TRBJ2-5	NA	CASSTGGQETQYF
TRBV29-1	TRBJ1-2	NA	CSAGTGGNYGYTF
TRBV20-1	TRBJ1-1	NA	CSAPRQDEAFF
TRBV25-1	TRBJ1-2	few	CASGGDVNYGYTF
TRBV2	TRBJ2-1	NA	CASSNVGATYNEQFF
TRBV5-1	TRBJ2-5	NA	CASSLGLWLAGGQETQYF
TRBV5-1	TRBJ2-5	NA	CASSSTGGQETQYF
TRBV18	TRBJ1-4	few	CASSPSGEKLFF
TRBV5-1	TRBJ1-6	once	CASSLAGRSPLHF
TRBV7-3	TRBJ1-1	NA	CASSLRGDRDTEAFF
TRBV29-1	TRBJ2-5	NA	CSVVPKETQYF
TRBV2	TRBJ2-1	NA	CASSGQGGQFF
TRBV7-8	TRBJ1-1	NA	CASSFTTTGPAAFF
TRBV18	TRBJ2-7	NA	CASSPGQRSYEQYF
TRBV7-9	TRBJ2-1	NA	CASRITGTGHNEQFF
TRBV6-1	TRBJ1-3	NA	CASSEDGGRDTIYF
TRBV5-1	TRBJ1-2	once	CASSLGAGIYGYTF
TRBV12-5	TRBJ1-2	NA	CASGPGQDRQANYGYTF
TRBV5-4	TRBJ2-1	few	CASSLDRGATRDEQFF
TRBV19	TRBJ2-5	NA	CASRGQLQETQYF
TRBV4-2	TRBJ1-6	NA	CASAPLRGKVEPLHF
TRBV6-5	TRBJ1-1	NA	CASSWYQGNAEAFF
TRBV6-5	TRBJ2-3	NA	CASSYEEGLRWTQYF
TRBV28	TRBJ1-1	few	CASSPPGGWTEAFF
TRBV19	TRBJ2-5	once	CASSSTGGPRETQYF